One and the same sample provided the 28 T cell receptor beta chains below, sequenced in a study of cytomegalovirus exposure and HLA in healthy donors. Primers for the PCR totalled 60 Vbeta and 13 Jbeta. Clones were read by immunoSEQ multiplex PCR, and TCRdb kept only the in-frame ones, dropping some. With under 90,000 clones in the sample, the ten largest clones hold 6% to 8%. Sequenced sample: PBMCs. The receptor set was obtained from a female donor in good health and CMV-seropositive.

This chain joins TRBV28 and TRBJ2-3; 11 bases map to TRBD2. V trimming: 6 bases; J trimming: 5 bases; junction bases outside the gene matches: 19. Germline loops: CDR1 MDHEN, CDR2 SYDVKM. This CDR3 is built from 19 residues. CDR3 DNA sequence: TGTGCCAGCAGCTCCGGGACTAGCGGCTTTCATACTATGGTAGATACGCAGTATTTT. Its translation: CASSSGTSGFHTMVDTQYF.

The chain joins TRBV19 to TRBJ2-3; 8 bases line up with TRBD2. With 5 bases clipped from V and 2 bases from J, the junction kept 12 bases outside the gene matches. Germline loops: CDR1 LNHDA, CDR2 SQIVND (reference sequence). CDR3 length: 17 amino acids. The CDR3, as DNA: TGTGCCAGTAGTGCCCCGGCCGGACTAGCACACACAGATACGCAGTATTTT. This gives the protein CASSAPAGLAHTDTQYF. Full variable domain (remainder filled in from reference TRBV19 and TRBJ2-3): DGGITQSPKYLFRKEGQNVTLSCEQNLNHDAMYWYRQDPGQGLRLIYYSQIVNDFQKGDIAEGYSVSREKKESFPLTVTSAQKNPTAFYLCASSAPAGLAHTDTQYFGPGTRLTVL.

This chain links TRBV30 with TRBJ2-3; D is possibly TRBD1 (5 bases). CDR3 size: 12 residues. V lost 5 bases to trimming and J lost 2 bases, with 8 bases between them. The germline CDR1 and CDR2 sequences are GTSNPN and SVGIG (reference sequence). DNA for the CDR3: TGTGCCTGGGACAGTTACACAGATACGCAGTATTTT. Translated: CAWDSYTDTQYF.

V gene TRBV27 combines with J gene TRBJ1-6; the D is unclear. Per the germline V gene, CDR1 is MNHEY and CDR2 is SMNVEV (reference sequence). With 4 bases removed from V and 4 bases from J, the gap between germline ends came to 11 bases. The CDR3 consists of 15 residues. Here the CDR3 DNA reads TGTGCCAGCAGTTCAGTACTAGGGTATAATTCACCCCTCCACTTT. Protein product: CASSSVLGYNSPLHF.

V gene TRBV29-1 combines with J gene TRBJ2-7; 7 bases fit TRBD1. This CDR3 has 12 residues. V was clipped by 5 bases and J by 2 bases; unmatched bases: 3. Germline V CDR1 and CDR2: SQVTM, ANQGSEA. CDR3 region: CSVSQGAYEQYF. In nucleotides, the CDR3 is TGCAGCGTTTCGCAGGGGGCCTACGAGCAGTACTTC.

This rearrangement joins TRBV5-6 to TRBJ1-1; 7 bases agree with TRBD1. Losses at the gene ends were 1 base for V and 5 bases for J; bases not matched to a gene: 5. The CDR3 sequence is 14 residues long. The germline V gene encodes CDR1 SGHDT and CDR2 YYEEEE. CDR3 region: CASSLSQGVTEAFF. CDR3 sequence (DNA): TGTGCCAGCAGCTTGTCTCAGGGGGTAACTGAAGCTTTCTTT.

This chain joins TRBV18 and TRBJ1-3, with 7 bases matching TRBD1. This CDR3 spans 15 amino acids. V shed 4 bases and J 0 bases; nucleotides not matched to a gene: 3. From germline, CDR1 is KGHSH and CDR2 LQKENI. In DNA, the CDR3 is TGTGCCAGCTCACTCGGGACAGTCTCTGGAAACACCATATATTTT. The encoded protein is CASSLGTVSGNTIYF. The whole variable domain, remainder taken from reference TRBV18 and TRBJ1-3, is NAGVMQNPRHLVRRRGQEARLRCSPMKGHSHVYWYRQLPEEGLKFMVYLQKENIIDESGMPKERFSAEFPKEGPSILRIQQVVRGDSAAYFCASSLGTVSGNTIYFGEGSWLTVV.

J is TRBJ1-2 and V is TRBV9, with D unresolved. With 4 bases removed from V and 4 bases from J, the gap between germline ends came to 14 bases. This CDR3 is 14 amino acids long. Per germline, CDR1 SGDLS and CDR2 YYNGEE. Here the CDR3 reads CASSPGKSSYGYTF. The CDR3 DNA follows: TGTGCCAGCAGCCCAGGAAAGTCGAGCTATGGCTACACCTTC.

CDR3 coding DNA: TGCGCCAGCAGCTTGGCGGGGGTTACCTACGAGCAGTACTTC. It is translated as CASSLAGVTYEQYF. The gene calls are TRBV5-1 and TRBJ2-7; D might be TRBD2 (6 bases). V was trimmed by 0 bases and J by 2 bases, leaving 9 bases between them. From germline, CDR1 is SGHRS and CDR2 YFSETQ. The CDR3 consists of 14 residues.

The chain uses TRBV11-2 and TRBJ2-7; 8 nucleotides line up with TRBD1. The CDR3 has 15 amino acids. Per the germline V gene, CDR1 is SGHAT and CDR2 is FQNNGV. With V trimmed by 5 bases and J by 1 base, 7 bases remained unmatched. CDR3 protein: CASSTLRDRSYEQYF. Written as DNA, the CDR3 is TGTGCCAGCAGCACCCTCCGGGACAGGTCCTACGAGCAGTACTTC.

The chain combines TRBV6-1 with TRBJ2-7; 10 bases match TRBD1. The CDR3 runs 15 residues. J was trimmed by 3 bases and V by 8 bases; bases with no gene match: 10. Germline-derived CDR1 and CDR2 are MNHNS and SASEGT. Here the CDR3 DNA reads TGTGCCAGCCTTAGGGGGACAGGGGTTAGCTACGAGCAGTACTTC. Its translation is CASLRGTGVSYEQYF.

The chain employs TRBV30 and TRBJ2-1; 7 positions match TRBD2. The junction had 7 bases not matched to a gene; V was cut back by 4 bases and J by 4 bases. Looked up from germline, CDR1 is GTSNPN and CDR2 is SVGIG (reference sequence). CDR3 length: 14 amino acids. CDR3 nucleotide sequence: TGTGCCTGGACGTACGGGACTACTTACAATGAGCAGTTCTTC. Protein sequence: CAWTYGTTYNEQFF.

The chain combines TRBV5-1 with TRBJ1-1; D is unresolved. CDR1 is SGHRS and CDR2 is YFSETQ in the germline V gene. The CDR3 runs 14 residues. V was cut by 1 base and J by 1 base, with 8 bases left in between. The DNA for the CDR3 is TGCGCCAGCAGCTTGCTTCCAGAGAACACTGAAGCTTTCTTT. Its protein is CASSLLPENTEAFF.

The chain is built from TRBV5-6 and TRBJ2-5; 7 bases agree with TRBD2. Per germline, CDR1 SGHDT and CDR2 YYEEEE. V trimming: 4 bases; J trimming: 3 bases; junction bases outside the gene matches: 9. The length of the CDR3 is 15 residues. Here the CDR3 DNA reads TGTGCCAGCAGCATGGGAGGGCCCGCGGAAGAGACCCAGTACTTC. Amino acids: CASSMGGPAEETQYF.

This chain connects TRBV7-9 to TRBJ2-7, with 7 bases matching TRBD1. This CDR3 spans 13 amino acids. Trimming removed 5 bases from V and 5 bases from J; junction bases left unmatched: 6. Germline V CDR1 and CDR2: SEHNR, FQNEAQ (reference sequence). The CDR3 reads CASSRDRGNEQYF. As DNA, the CDR3 is TGTGCCAGCAGCCGGGACAGAGGGAACGAGCAGTACTTC. The full variable domain, completed using reference TRBV7-9 and TRBJ2-7, is DTGVSQNPRHKITKRGQNVTFRCDPISEHNRLYWYRQTLGQGPEFLTYFQNEAQLEKSRLLSDRFSAERPKGSFSTLEIQRTEQGDSAMYLCASSRDRGNEQYFGPGTRLTVT.

The rearrangement links TRBV5-6 to TRBJ1-4, with D unresolved. Germline CDR1 SGHDT, CDR2 YYEEEE. This CDR3 is built from 15 residues. V was cut by 2 bases and J by 0 bases, with 8 bases left in between. CDR3 nucleotide sequence: TGTGCCAGCAGCTTCCAGACAACAACTAATGAAAAACTGTTTTTT. Amino acids: CASSFQTTTNEKLFF.

The V and J genes are TRBV5-6 and TRBJ1-5; D unclear. Trimming took 2 bases from V and 4 from J, leaving 4 bases between them. The CDR3 is made up of 12 amino acids. CDR1 is SGHDT, CDR2 YYEEEE, per germline. The chain's CDR3 is CASSFRNQPQHF. The CDR3 bases are TGTGCCAGCAGCTTCAGGAATCAGCCCCAGCATTTT.

The chain recombines TRBV6-5 with TRBJ2-7, with D tentatively TRBD2 (6 bases). The CDR3 spans 14 residues. From germline, CDR1 is MNHEY and CDR2 SVGAGI. V was trimmed by 5 bases and J by 5 bases, leaving 16 bases between them. The CDR3 DNA follows: TGTGCCAGCAGTCTTAGCGGCGGGAACGACGAGCAGTACTTC. Protein: CASSLSGGNDEQYF.

V and J are TRBV6-1 and TRBJ2-1; D uncertain. The germline gives CDR1 MNHNS, CDR2 SASEGT. V lost 4 bases and J 1 base, leaving 5 bases between the germline ends. This CDR3 has 13 residues. The CDR3 region has the DNA TGTGCCAGCAGTGTTAGATCCTACAATGAGCAGTTCTTC. Its protein is CASSVRSYNEQFF.

The V and J genes are TRBV2 and TRBJ1-5, with TRBD1 as a possible D gene (6 bases). The CDR3 loop spans 15 amino acids. Germline loops: CDR1 SNHLY, CDR2 FYNNEI. V lost 6 bases and J 4 bases, leaving 16 bases between the germline ends. CDR3 in DNA: TGTGCCAGCAGCAAACAGGGTTGGAATAATCAGCCCCAGCATTTT. Its protein is CASSKQGWNNQPQHF.

This chain links TRBV27 with TRBJ2-7; TRBD2 matches 13 bases. CDR3 length: 16 amino acids. V lost 6 bases to trimming and J lost 6 bases; unmatched junction nucleotides: 11. Germline values: CDR1 MNHEY, CDR2 SMNVEV (reference sequence). In nucleotides, the CDR3 is TGTGCCAGCAGAACTATCGGGACTAGCGGGATTCGCGAGCAGTACTTC. Protein sequence: CASRTIGTSGIREQYF.

This rearrangement joins TRBV9 to TRBJ2-1; 7 bases match TRBD2. Per germline, CDR1 SGDLS and CDR2 YYNGEE. CDR3 size: 13 residues. V lost 0 bases, J lost 14 bases, and 8 bases stayed unmatched. CDR3 region: CASSVEMDGREFF. The CDR3 nucleotides are TGTGCCAGCAGCGTAGAGATGGATGGGAGGGAGTTCTTC.

This chain joins TRBV19 and TRBJ2-1; D perhaps matches TRBD1 (5 bases). This CDR3 contains 13 residues. V lost 6 bases and J 4 bases, leaving 10 bases between the germline ends. CDR1 is LNHDA, CDR2 SQIVND, per germline (reference sequence). The CDR3 protein is CASSWGSYNEQFF. The CDR3, as DNA: TGTGCCAGTAGCTGGGGCAGTTACAATGAGCAGTTCTTC.

V usage is TRBV4-2 and J usage is TRBJ1-4; 7 bases agree with TRBD1. Germline-derived CDR1 and CDR2 are LGHNA and YNFKEQ. V gave up 6 bases and J gave up 4 bases; unmatched junction bases: 8. The CDR3 is 15 residues long. The CDR3 loop is CASSTNRGLNEKLFF. CDR3 DNA: TGTGCCAGCAGTACCAACAGGGGCCTTAATGAAAAACTGTTTTTT.

The chain links TRBV19 to TRBJ2-6; no reliable D call. Germline lookup yields CDR1 LNHDA and CDR2 SQIVND (reference sequence). Trimming took 8 bases from V and 2 from J, leaving 10 bases between them. The CDR3 covers 14 residues. This CDR3 reads CASQTLAGANVLTF. In DNA, the CDR3 is TGTGCCAGTCAGACTTTAGCTGGGGCCAACGTCCTGACTTTC.

This chain connects TRBV28 to TRBJ1-2, with 7 bases matching TRBD1. CDR1 is MDHEN, CDR2 SYDVKM, per germline. The CDR3 contains 16 residues. Unmatched junction bases numbered 17, after V lost 6 bases and J lost 7 bases. In nucleotides, the CDR3 is TGTGCCAGCAGGGAGCCTCGACAGGGCCTATTAAGTGGCTACACCTTC. Its translation: CASREPRQGLLSGYTF.

The rearrangement joins TRBV6-1 to TRBJ1-2, with 7 bases lining up with TRBD1. CDR1 is MNHNS and CDR2 is SASEGT in the germline V gene. There are 13 residues in the CDR3. The V gene end was trimmed by 2 bases and the J gene end by 6 bases; junction bases not matched to a gene: 3. CDR3 sequence (DNA): TGTGCCAGCAGTGAATGGCAGGGGGATGGCTACACCTTC. Amino acid sequence: CASSEWQGDGYTF.

The chain uses TRBV7-9 and TRBJ1-2, with TRBD1 as a possible D gene (5 bases). The CDR3 has 15 residues. CDR1 is SEHNR and CDR2 is FQNEAQ in the germline V gene (reference sequence). V dropped 3 bases and J dropped 4 bases, with 15 bases sitting between them. The CDR3 spells CASSLIEVGGYGYTF. The CDR3 DNA reads TGTGCCAGCAGCTTGATCGAAGTGGGGGGCTATGGCTACACCTTC.